This T cell receptor beta chain is drawn from a study of cytomegalovirus exposure and HLA in healthy donors. Findings and caveats of the study: Using the classifier, cytomegalovirus status was reportedly diagnosed with high specificity and sensitivity. Roughly uniform sequencing depth across donors was assumed, possibly incorrectly. According to an earlier analysis, most TCR beta V segments yielded productive rearrangements about 87% or about 30% of the time.

This clone was detected only a few times. Its antigen is unidentified. The CDR3 spans 15 residues. V lost 0 bases, J lost 10 bases, and 13 bases lay in between. The germline V gene encodes CDR1 KGHSH and CDR2 LQKENI. The study ran its PCR with 60 Vbeta and 13 Jbeta primers. Profiling relied on immunoSEQ multiplex PCR, and the TCRdb table lists in-frame clones only, not all of them. The sample gives 100,000 to 150,000 clones, roughly 77% of which show up once; about 5% is in the top ten. The chain combines TRBV18 with TRBJ1-6; D perhaps matches TRBD1 (5 bases). The clonotype comes from a man in his fifties or sixties in good health and CMV-seropositive. The sequencing sample was made of PBMCs. The CDR3 reads CASSPPGRVESPLHF. The CDR3 nucleotides are TGTGCCAGCTCACCACCTGGCAGGGTGGAATCACCCCTCCACTTT.